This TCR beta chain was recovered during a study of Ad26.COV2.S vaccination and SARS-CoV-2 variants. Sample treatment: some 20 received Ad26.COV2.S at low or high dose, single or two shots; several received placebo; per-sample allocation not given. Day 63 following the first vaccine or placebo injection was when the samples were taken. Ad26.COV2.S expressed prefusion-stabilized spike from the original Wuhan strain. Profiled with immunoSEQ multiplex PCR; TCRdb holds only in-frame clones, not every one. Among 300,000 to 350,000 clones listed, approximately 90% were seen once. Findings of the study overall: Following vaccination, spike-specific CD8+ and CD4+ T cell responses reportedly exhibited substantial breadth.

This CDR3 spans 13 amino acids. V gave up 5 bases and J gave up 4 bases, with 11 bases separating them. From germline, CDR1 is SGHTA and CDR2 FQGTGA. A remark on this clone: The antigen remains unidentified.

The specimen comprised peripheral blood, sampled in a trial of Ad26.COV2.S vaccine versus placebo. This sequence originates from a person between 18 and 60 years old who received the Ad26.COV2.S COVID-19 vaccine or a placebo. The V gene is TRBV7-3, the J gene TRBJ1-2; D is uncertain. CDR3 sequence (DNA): TGTGCCAGCAGCCCGGGAGGAGGCTATGGCTACACCTTC. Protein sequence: CASSPGGGYGYTF.